These 23 T cell receptor beta chains share one sample of origin, sequenced in a study of blood T cell repertoires in COVID-19. Repertoires were generated with immunoSEQ multiplex PCR, while TCRdb's copy carries only in-frame clones and drops some. Here the sample spans over 350,000 clones, roughly 90% being singletons. The specimen sequenced was PBMCs or T cells enriched from blood (not recorded which). The receptors shown here come from a woman between 35 and 50 years old who had been exposed to COVID-19.

The chain recombines TRBV24-1 with TRBJ1-2; tentative D call: TRBD1 (6 bases). Trimming removed 5 bases from V and 1 base from J, with 13 bases in between. CDR1 is KGHDR, CDR2 SFDVKD, per germline. The length of the CDR3 is 15 residues. The CDR3 sequence: CATSGGDKHNYGYTF. CDR3 DNA: TGTGCCACCAGTGGAGGGGACAAACATAACTATGGCTACACCTTC.

J is TRBJ1-2 and V is TRBV19; 8 nucleotides align to TRBD1. The trim removed 7 bases at V and 4 bases at J, leaving 5 bases unmatched. Germline V gives CDR1 LNHDA, CDR2 SQIVND (reference sequence). This CDR3 spans 13 amino acids. The CDR3, as DNA: TGTGCCAGTAATGGGGACAGGTCCTATGGCTACACCTTC. Translation gives CASNGDRSYGYTF.

V is TRBV28 and J is TRBJ1-2; weak D call: TRBD1 (6 bases). Germline V gene sequence: CDR1 MDHEN, CDR2 SYDVKM. The germline V and J ends were trimmed by 6 bases and 2 bases, with 16 bases remaining between them. The CDR3 loop spans 15 amino acids. The CDR3, as DNA: TGTGCCAGCAGCCTCCGGACAGCTATAAACTATGGCTACACCTTC. It yields the protein CASSLRTAINYGYTF.

The chain recombines TRBV6-6 with TRBJ1-2, with 9 nucleotides matching TRBD1. V was clipped by 5 bases and J by 4 bases; unmatched bases: 8. Germline CDR1 and CDR2: MNHNY and SVGAGI (reference sequence). The CDR3 length is 15 residues. CDR3 sequence: CASSPTGGASYGYTF. The CDR3 DNA is TGTGCCAGCAGTCCCACAGGGGGCGCGAGCTATGGCTACACCTTC.

The chain combines TRBV6-2 or TRBV6-3 with TRBJ1-1; D remains unclear. Germline assignment: CDR1 MNHEY and CDR2 SVGEGT. This CDR3 is built from 14 residues. V lost 5 bases and J lost 1, with 11 bases in between. CDR3 bases: TGTGCCAGCAGTCCCACGGGAGGGAACACTGAAGCTTTCTTT. The encoded protein is CASSPTGGNTEAFF.

V gene TRBV6-5 combines with J gene TRBJ2-1, with TRBD1 matching over 8 bases. Germline trimming cut 6 bases from V and 1 base from J; bases unmatched to any gene: 5. Germline lookup yields CDR1 MNHEY and CDR2 SVGAGI. The CDR3 runs to 15 residues. As DNA, the CDR3 is TGTGCCAGCAGAGCAGACAGGGGATCCTACAATGAGCAGTTCTTC. It is translated as CASRADRGSYNEQFF.

A note on this clone: It may be a read error: a sequence one base away is much more abundant. V usage is TRBV7-6 and J usage is TRBJ1-1; no clear D. The CDR3 is 13 residues long. Germline CDR1 is SGHVS and CDR2 is FNYEAQ. The V and J ends lost 0 bases and 1 base respectively, with 3 bases between them. The CDR3 DNA follows: TGTGCCAGCAGCTTAGCGCGGAACACTGAAGCTTTCTTT. This encodes CASSLARNTEAFF.

The chain employs TRBV9 and TRBJ1-2; 9 bases are shared with TRBD1. Trimming at V came to 3 bases and at J to 8 bases, leaving 8 bases not matched to a gene. CDR1 is SGDLS, CDR2 YYNGEE, per germline. The CDR3 is 14 residues long. CDR3 nucleotides: TGTGCCAGCAGCGCCGGGACAGGGTACGGGGGCTACACCTTC. Translation: CASSAGTGYGGYTF.

As DNA, the CDR3 is TGTGCCAGCAGGGCCGGGACAGTCGGGGTTCCCTTCTACACCTTC. As protein: CASRAGTVGVPFYTF. This chain links TRBV6-5 with TRBJ1-2; TRBD1 agrees at 7 bases. In germline, CDR1 is MNHEY, CDR2 SVGAGI. The CDR3 is 15 amino acids. V trimming: 6 bases; J trimming: 10 bases; junction bases outside the gene matches: 17.

The CDR3 spells CASSLLGTGNTEAFF. The CDR3 DNA is TGTGCCAGCAGCTTATTAGGGACAGGGAACACTGAAGCTTTCTTT. This rearrangement joins TRBV7-9 to TRBJ1-1, with 8 bases aligning to TRBD1. The CDR3 sequence is 15 residues long. J gave up 1 base and V 2 bases, and 3 bases lay outside the gene matches. The V gene's germline CDR1 is SEHNR and CDR2 FQNEAQ (reference sequence).

The chain links TRBV3-1 (or the pseudogene TRBV3-2) to TRBJ2-7; the D gene is possibly TRBD2 (5 bases). V shed 5 bases and J shed 0 bases, with 11 bases lying between them. The germline V gene encodes CDR1 LGHDT and CDR2 YNNKEL (reference sequence). This CDR3 is built from 14 residues. CDR3 sequence reads: CASSKDFFSYEQYF. The CDR3 coding sequence is TGTGCCAGCAGCAAGGACTTTTTCTCCTACGAGCAGTACTTC.

This rearrangement joins TRBV3-1 (or the pseudogene TRBV3-2) to TRBJ2-7; TRBD1 agrees at 7 bases. CDR1 and CDR2 (germline): LGHDT, YNNKEL (reference sequence). This CDR3 is built from 12 residues. J was trimmed by 5 bases and V by 5 bases; bases with no gene match: 3. The CDR3 sequence: CASSRQGNEQYF. CDR3 nucleotide sequence: TGTGCCAGCAGCAGACAGGGAAACGAGCAGTACTTC.

The V call is TRBV4-1, the J call TRBJ2-7, with 12 bases that match TRBD2. V dropped 0 bases and J dropped 4; count of bases not matched to a gene: 4. CDR1 MGHRA and CDR2 YSYEKL come from the germline V gene. CDR3 size: 16 residues. The CDR3 region has the DNA TGCGCCAGCAGCCAAGACCCCGGACTAGCGGGATACGAGCAGTACTTC. Residues: CASSQDPGLAGYEQYF.

This clone turned up a few times. V gene TRBV5-1 combines with J gene TRBJ2-5; tentative D call: TRBD2 (5 bases). Trimming took 2 bases from V and 2 from J, leaving 10 bases between them. The CDR3 spans 14 residues. The germline gives CDR1 SGHRS, CDR2 YFSETQ. CDR3 in DNA: TGCGCCAGCAGCTTTCAAGCGGCTCAAGAGACCCAGTACTTC. The encoded protein is CASSFQAAQETQYF.

The genes are TRBV13 and TRBJ1-1; D gene unclear. Germline CDR1 and CDR2: PRHDT and FYEKMQ (reference sequence). This CDR3 has 15 amino acids. V was pared by 0 bases and J by 1 base, with 9 bases between. For the CDR3, the DNA is TGTGCCAGCAGCTTAGGCCGAGGGTGGAACACTGAAGCTTTCTTT. Protein sequence: CASSLGRGWNTEAFF.

This clone was observed a handful of times. The chain has TRBV7-2 and TRBJ1-2, with 9 positions matching TRBD1. The CDR3 has 13 residues. Germline V CDR1 and CDR2: SGHTA, FQGNSA. Trimming cost V 4 bases and J 6 bases; bases outside gene matches: 3. CDR3 loop: CASSSRDRDGYTF. The CDR3, as DNA: TGTGCCAGCAGCTCCCGGGACAGGGATGGCTACACCTTC. Full variable domain (remainder filled in from reference TRBV7-2 and TRBJ1-2): GAGVSQSPSNKVTEKGKDVELRCDPISGHTALYWYRQSLGQGLEFLIYFQGNSAPDKSGLPSDRFSAERTGGSVSTLTIQRTQQEDSAVYLCASSSRDRDGYTFGSGTRLTVV.

The count of this clone is one. The chain joins TRBV5-8 to TRBJ2-1, with D perhaps matching TRBD2 (5 bases). Germline CDR1 is SGHTS and CDR2 is YDEGEE. Trimming removed 4 bases from V and 0 bases from J, with 20 bases in between. The CDR3 is 18 residues long. CDR3 sequence (DNA): TGTGCCAGCAGCGGGATTGACCGGGATTCATTCTCCTACAATGAGCAGTTCTTC. Translation gives CASSGIDRDSFSYNEQFF.

The V gene is TRBV27, the J gene TRBJ1-2, with TRBD1 as a possible D gene (6 bases). The germline CDR1 and CDR2 sequences are MNHEY and SMNVEV (reference sequence). The V and J ends lost 6 bases and 0 bases respectively, with 17 bases between them. The length of the CDR3 is 16 residues. As DNA, the CDR3 is TGTGCCAGCAGGGGGGCCTGGGGCTTAGCTAACTATGGCTACACCTTC. It translates to CASRGAWGLANYGYTF.

For the CDR3, the DNA is TGTGCCAGTAGTATCATAGCGACCTCAGTCAATGAGCAGTTCTTC. Protein sequence: CASSIIATSVNEQFF. The rearrangement uses TRBV19 and TRBJ2-1, with D perhaps matching TRBD2 (5 bases). CDR1 is LNHDA and CDR2 is SQIVND in the germline V gene (reference sequence). This CDR3 has 15 residues. The V end lost 3 bases, the J end lost 6 bases, and 15 bases lay between the germline ends.

The V call is TRBV7-2, the J call TRBJ2-1; 9 nucleotides match TRBD2. After removal of 2 bases from V and 5 bases from J, the junction contained 13 bases not matched to a gene. The CDR3 has 18 residues. Germline CDR1 SGHTA, CDR2 FQGNSA. The CDR3 DNA follows: TGTGCCAGCAGCTTATTTCGGCGGGCGATAGCGGGAGACAATGAGCAGTTCTTC. It codes for CASSLFRRAIAGDNEQFF.

The chain carries TRBV4-1 and TRBJ2-3, with TRBD1 as a possible D gene (6 bases). This CDR3 is built from 15 residues. CDR1 and CDR2 from the germline V gene are MGHRA and YSYEKL. V was cut by 1 base and J by 0 bases, with 8 bases left in between. The CDR3 bases are TGCGCCAGCAGCCAAGGGACAGCTAGCACAGATACGCAGTATTTT. Protein product: CASSQGTASTDTQYF.

This clone was observed a few times. V usage is TRBV5-1 and J usage is TRBJ2-3, with TRBD2 matching over 9 bases. Germline V lookup: CDR1 SGHRS, CDR2 YFSETQ. V lost 4 bases and J lost 2; bases outside the gene matches: 11. The CDR3 contains 17 residues. The CDR3 sequence: CASSPRGSGGNTDTQYF. The DNA for the CDR3 is TGCGCCAGCAGCCCCCGGGGTAGCGGGGGTAACACAGATACGCAGTATTTT.

The chain links TRBV19 to TRBJ1-2; 7 bases align to TRBD1. V shed 0 bases and J 4 bases; nucleotides not matched to a gene: 5. The CDR3 covers 15 residues. CDR1 is LNHDA and CDR2 is SQIVND in the germline V gene (reference sequence). CDR3 protein: CASSIDRGQVYGYTF. CDR3 DNA sequence: TGTGCCAGTAGTATAGATCGTGGACAGGTCTATGGCTACACCTTC.